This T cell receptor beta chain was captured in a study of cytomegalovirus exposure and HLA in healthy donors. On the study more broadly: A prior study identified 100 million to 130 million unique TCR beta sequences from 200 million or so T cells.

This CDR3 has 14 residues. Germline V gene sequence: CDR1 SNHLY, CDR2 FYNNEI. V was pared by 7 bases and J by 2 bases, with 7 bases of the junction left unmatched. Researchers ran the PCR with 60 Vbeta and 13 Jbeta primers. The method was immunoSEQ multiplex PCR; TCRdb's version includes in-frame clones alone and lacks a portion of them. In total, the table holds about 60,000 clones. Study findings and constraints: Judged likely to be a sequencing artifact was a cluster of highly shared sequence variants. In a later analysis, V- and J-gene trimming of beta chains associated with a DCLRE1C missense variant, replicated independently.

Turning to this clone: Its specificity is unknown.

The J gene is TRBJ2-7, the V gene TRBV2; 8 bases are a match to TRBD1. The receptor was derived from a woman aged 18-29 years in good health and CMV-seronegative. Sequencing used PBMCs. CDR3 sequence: CASTRTGSPYEQYF. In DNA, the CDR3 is TGTGCCAGCACCAGGACAGGGTCACCCTACGAGCAGTACTTC.